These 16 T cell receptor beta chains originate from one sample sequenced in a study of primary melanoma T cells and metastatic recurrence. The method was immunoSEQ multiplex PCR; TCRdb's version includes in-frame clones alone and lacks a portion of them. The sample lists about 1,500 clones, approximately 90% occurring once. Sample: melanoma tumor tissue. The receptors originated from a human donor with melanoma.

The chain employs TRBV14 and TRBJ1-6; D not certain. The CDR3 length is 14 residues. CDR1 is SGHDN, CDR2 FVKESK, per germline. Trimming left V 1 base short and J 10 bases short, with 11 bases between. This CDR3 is CASSQVGRVSPLHF. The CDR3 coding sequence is TGTGCCAGCAGCCAAGTAGGAAGGGTATCACCCCTCCACTTT.

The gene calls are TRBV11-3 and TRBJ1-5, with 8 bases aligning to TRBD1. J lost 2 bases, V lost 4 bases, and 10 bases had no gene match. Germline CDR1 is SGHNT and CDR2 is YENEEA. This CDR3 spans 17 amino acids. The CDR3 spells CASSSSGGLGGNQPQHF. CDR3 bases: TGTGCCAGCAGCTCCTCAGGGGGCCTGGGGGGCAATCAGCCCCAGCATTTT.

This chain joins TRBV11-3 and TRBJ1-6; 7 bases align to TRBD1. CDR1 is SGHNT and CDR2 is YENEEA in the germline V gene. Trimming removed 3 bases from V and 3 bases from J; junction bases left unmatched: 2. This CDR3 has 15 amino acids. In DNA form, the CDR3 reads TGTGCCAGCAGCTTGACAGGGATCTATAATTCACCCCTCCACTTT. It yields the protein CASSLTGIYNSPLHF.

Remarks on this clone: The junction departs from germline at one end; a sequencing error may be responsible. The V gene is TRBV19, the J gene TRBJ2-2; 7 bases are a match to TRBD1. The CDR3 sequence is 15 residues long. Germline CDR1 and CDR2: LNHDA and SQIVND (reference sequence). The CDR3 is CASAPGQLNTGKLFF. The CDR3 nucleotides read TGTGCCAGTGCACCGGGACAGCTGAACACCGGGAAGCTGTTTTTT.

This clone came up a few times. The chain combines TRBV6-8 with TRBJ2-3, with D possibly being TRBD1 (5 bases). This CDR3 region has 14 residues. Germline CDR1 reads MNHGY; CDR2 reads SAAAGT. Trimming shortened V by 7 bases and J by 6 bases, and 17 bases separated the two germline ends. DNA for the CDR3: TGTGCCAGCACCTCGCAACCAGGGTCGGATACGCAGTATTTT. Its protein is CASTSQPGSDTQYF.

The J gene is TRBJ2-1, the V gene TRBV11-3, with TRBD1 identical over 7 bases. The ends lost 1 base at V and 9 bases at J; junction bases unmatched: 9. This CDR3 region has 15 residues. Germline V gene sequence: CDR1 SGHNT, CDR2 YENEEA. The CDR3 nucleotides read TGTGCCAGCAGCTTAGGGTCTACGGGACAGCTTGAGCAGTTCTTC. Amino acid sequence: CASSLGSTGQLEQFF.

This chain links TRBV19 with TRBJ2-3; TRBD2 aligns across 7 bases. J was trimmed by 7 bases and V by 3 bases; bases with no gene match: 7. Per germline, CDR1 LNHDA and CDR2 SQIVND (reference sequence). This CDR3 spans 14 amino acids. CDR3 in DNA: TGTGCCAGTAGTATCGGCGGGAGCGGATATACGCAGTATTTT. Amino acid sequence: CASSIGGSGYTQYF. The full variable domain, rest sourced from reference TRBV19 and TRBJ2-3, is DGGITQSPKYLFRKEGQNVTLSCEQNLNHDAMYWYRQDPGQGLRLIYYSQIVNDFQKGDIAEGYSVSREKKESFPLTVTSAQKNPTAFYLCASSIGGSGYTQYFGPGTRLTVL.

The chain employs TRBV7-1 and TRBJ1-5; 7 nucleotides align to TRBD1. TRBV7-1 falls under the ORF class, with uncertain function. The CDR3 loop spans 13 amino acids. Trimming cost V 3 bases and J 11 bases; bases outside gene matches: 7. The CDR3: CASSSARTGSQHF. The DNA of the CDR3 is TGTGCCAGCAGCTCGGCAAGGACAGGATCCCAGCATTTT.

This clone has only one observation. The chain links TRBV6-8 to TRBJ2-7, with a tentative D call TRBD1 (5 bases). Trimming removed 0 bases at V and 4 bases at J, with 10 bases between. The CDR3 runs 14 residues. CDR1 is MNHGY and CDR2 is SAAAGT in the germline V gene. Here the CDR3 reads CASSYSVTEYEQYF. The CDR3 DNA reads TGTGCCAGCAGTTACTCGGTGACAGAGTACGAGCAGTACTTC.

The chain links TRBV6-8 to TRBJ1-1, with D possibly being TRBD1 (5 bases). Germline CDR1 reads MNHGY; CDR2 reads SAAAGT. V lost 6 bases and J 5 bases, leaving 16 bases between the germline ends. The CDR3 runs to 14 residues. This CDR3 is CASRYRAGNTEAFF. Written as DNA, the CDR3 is TGTGCCAGCAGATACCGGGCAGGGAATACTGAAGCTTTCTTT.

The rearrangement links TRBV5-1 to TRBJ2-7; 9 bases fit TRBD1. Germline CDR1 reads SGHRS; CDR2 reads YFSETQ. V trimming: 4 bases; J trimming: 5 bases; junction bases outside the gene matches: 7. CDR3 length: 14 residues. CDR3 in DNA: TGCGCCAGCAGCCTCCGGGACAGGGCCCACGAGCAGTACTTC. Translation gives CASSLRDRAHEQYF.

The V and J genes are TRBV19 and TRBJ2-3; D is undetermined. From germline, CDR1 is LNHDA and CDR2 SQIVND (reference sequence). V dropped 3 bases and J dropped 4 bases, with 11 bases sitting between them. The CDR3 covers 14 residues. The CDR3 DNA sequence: TGTGCCAGTAGTATCAACCCCTGGGCAGATACGCAGTATTTT. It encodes CASSINPWADTQYF. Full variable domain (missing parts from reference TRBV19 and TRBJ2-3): DGGITQSPKYLFRKEGQNVTLSCEQNLNHDAMYWYRQDPGQGLRLIYYSQIVNDFQKGDIAEGYSVSREKKESFPLTVTSAQKNPTAFYLCASSINPWADTQYFGPGTRLTVL.

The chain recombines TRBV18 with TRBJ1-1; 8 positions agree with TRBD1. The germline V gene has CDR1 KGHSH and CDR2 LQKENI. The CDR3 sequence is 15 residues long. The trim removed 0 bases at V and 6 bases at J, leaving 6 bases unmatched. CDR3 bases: TGTGCCAGCTCACCACCGGACAGGGTCGGCCCTGAAGCTTTCTTT. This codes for CASSPPDRVGPEAFF.

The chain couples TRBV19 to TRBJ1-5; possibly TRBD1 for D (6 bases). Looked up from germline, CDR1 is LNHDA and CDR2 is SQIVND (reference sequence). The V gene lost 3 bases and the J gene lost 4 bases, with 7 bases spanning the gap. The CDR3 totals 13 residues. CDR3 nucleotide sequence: TGTGCCAGTAGTATGGGGGCAAATCAGCCCCAGCATTTT. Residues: CASSMGANQPQHF.

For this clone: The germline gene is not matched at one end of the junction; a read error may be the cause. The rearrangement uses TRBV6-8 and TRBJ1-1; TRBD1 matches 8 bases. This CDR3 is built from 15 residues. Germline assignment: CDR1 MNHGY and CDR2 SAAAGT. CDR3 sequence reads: CASNYRQGMNTEAFF. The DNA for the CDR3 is TGTGCCAGCAATTACAGACAGGGGATGAACACTGAAGCTTTCTTT.

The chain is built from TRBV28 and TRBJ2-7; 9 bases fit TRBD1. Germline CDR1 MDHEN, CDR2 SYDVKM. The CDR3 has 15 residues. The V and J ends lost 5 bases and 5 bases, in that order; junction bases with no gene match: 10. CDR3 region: CASSPPGQGRNEQYF. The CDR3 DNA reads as TGTGCCAGCAGTCCCCCGGGACAGGGTCGAAACGAGCAGTACTTC.